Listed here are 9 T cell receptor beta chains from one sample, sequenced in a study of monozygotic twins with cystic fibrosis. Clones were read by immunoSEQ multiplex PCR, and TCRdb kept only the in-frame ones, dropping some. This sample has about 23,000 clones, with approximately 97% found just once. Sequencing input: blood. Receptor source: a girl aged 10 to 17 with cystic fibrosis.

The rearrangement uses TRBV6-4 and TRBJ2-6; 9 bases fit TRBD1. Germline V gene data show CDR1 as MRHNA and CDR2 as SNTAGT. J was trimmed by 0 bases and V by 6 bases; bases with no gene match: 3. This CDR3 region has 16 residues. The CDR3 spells CASSPGQGSGANVLTF. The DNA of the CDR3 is TGTGCCAGCAGCCCGGGACAGGGCTCTGGGGCCAACGTCCTGACTTTC.

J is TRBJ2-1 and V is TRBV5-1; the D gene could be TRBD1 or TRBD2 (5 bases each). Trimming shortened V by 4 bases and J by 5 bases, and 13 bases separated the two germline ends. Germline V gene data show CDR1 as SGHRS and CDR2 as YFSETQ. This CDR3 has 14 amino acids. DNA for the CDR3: TGCGCCAGCAGCGTTAACCGGGGCGACAATGAGCAGTTCTTC. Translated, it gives CASSVNRGDNEQFF.

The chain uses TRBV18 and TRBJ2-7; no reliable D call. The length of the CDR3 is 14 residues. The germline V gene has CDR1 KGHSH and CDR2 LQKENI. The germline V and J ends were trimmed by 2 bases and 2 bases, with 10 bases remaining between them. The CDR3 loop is CASSPTDSAYEQYF. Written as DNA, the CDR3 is TGTGCCAGCTCACCAACAGACTCCGCCTACGAGCAGTACTTC. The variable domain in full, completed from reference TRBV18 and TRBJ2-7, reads NAGVMQNPRHLVRRRGQEARLRCSPMKGHSHVYWYRQLPEEGLKFMVYLQKENIIDESGMPKERFSAEFPKEGPSILRIQQVVRGDSAAYFCASSPTDSAYEQYFGPGTRLTVT.

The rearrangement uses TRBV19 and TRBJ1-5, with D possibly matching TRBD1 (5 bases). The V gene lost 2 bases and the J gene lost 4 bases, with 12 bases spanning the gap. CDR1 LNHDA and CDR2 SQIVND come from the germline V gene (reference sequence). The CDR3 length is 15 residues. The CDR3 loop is CASSITGAPNQPQHF. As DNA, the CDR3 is TGTGCCAGTAGTATAACCGGGGCTCCGAATCAGCCCCAGCATTTT.

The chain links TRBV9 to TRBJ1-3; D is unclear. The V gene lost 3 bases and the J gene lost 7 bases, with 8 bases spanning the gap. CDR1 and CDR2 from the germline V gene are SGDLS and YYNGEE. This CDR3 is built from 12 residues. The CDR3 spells CASSGLPNTIYF. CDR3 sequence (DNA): TGTGCCAGCAGCGGACTCCCGAACACCATATATTTT.

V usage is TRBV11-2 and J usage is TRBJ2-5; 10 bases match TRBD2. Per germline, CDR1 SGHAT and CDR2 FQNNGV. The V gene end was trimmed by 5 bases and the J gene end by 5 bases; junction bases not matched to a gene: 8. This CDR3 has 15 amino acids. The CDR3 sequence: CASSPISGRWETQYF. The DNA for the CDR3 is TGTGCCAGCAGCCCGATTAGCGGGAGGTGGGAGACCCAGTACTTC.

The CDR3 DNA is TGTGCCAGCAGTGAGGGACTAGCGGGAGTTTTTGAGCAGTTCTTC. It is translated as CASSEGLAGVFEQFF. The chain combines TRBV6-4 with TRBJ2-1, with 14 bases matching TRBD2. The germline V gene has CDR1 MRHNA and CDR2 SNTAGT. The CDR3 totals 15 residues. V trimming: 3 bases; J trimming: 9 bases; junction bases outside the gene matches: 4.

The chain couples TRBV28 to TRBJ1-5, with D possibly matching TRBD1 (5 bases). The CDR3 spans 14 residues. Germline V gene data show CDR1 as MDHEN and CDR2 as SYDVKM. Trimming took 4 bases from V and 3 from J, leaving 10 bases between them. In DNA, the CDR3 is TGTGCCAGCAGTTCCCAGGGTCCCAATCAGCCCCAGCATTTT. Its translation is CASSSQGPNQPQHF.

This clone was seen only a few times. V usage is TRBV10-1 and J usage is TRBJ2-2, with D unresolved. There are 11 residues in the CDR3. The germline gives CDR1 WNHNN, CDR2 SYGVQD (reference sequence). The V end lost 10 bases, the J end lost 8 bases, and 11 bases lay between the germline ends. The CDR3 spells CANRTKGELFF. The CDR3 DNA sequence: TGCGCCAATCGTACTAAGGGGGAGCTGTTTTTT.